The clone carrying this T cell receptor (beta chain) has more than one count but fewer than ten. The antigen is not known. Time point reported: patch test 2, 6 weeks after DPC sensitization. Treatment defined: therapeutic diphenylcyclopropenone sensitization with weekly scalp DPC. The study enrolled 18 to 70-year-old alopecia patients suitable for DPC. Attachment of unique molecular identifiers to individual cDNA molecules was performed in the library. TCRdb ran MiXCR on the RACE reads and lists one entry per CDR3 protein. The repertoire includes around 99,000 distinct CDR3 sequences, 9% to 9.5% of them detected once, and approximately 3% sits in the top ten. This entry belongs to a study of human T cells and chemical hapten exposure. In the study overall: The sensitizing agent was 2% DPC, placed on roughly 2 cm by roughly 2 cm of upper inner arm skin. Findings and caveats of the study: Alopecia in all donors means immunity may differ from healthy individuals.

This CDR3 contains 16 residues. The germline V gene encodes CDR1 LGHNA and CDR2 YNFKEQ. The junction had 7 bases not matched to a gene; V was cut back by 3 bases and J by 3 bases. The rearrangement uses TRBV4-2 and TRBJ1-2; 10 bases are shared with TRBD1. This specimen consisted of whole blood, obtained in connection with sensitization to the hapten diphenylcyclopropenone (DPC). The source is a middle-aged woman with alopecia areata. Some clones in this sample may be carry-over from other donors' samples. The CDR3 region is CASSHLRTGGDYGYTF. In DNA, the CDR3 is TGTGCCAGCAGCCACTTAAGGACAGGGGGGGACTATGGCTACACCTTC.